The rows below give T cell receptor beta chains drawn from one sample of a study of breast tumors, draining lymph nodes, adjacent tissues. TCRdb processed the multiplex PCR reads anew with MiXCR; each CDR3 protein has one entry. The data show roughly 220,000 distinct CDR3 sequences, with under 40% seen just once and approximately 4% held by the top ten. The sample taken for sequencing was axillary lymph node tissue. These receptors all stem from a female donor with breast cancer. Some clones in this sample may be carry-over from other donors' samples. The CDR3 runs from the conserved cysteine through the conserved F or W.

v_call	j_call	cdr3_aa
TRBV9	TRBJ2-7	CASSPHLSGEQYF
TRBV9	TRBJ1-3	CASSVGQGAFSGNTIYF
TRBV6-6	TRBJ2-7	CASSHSRVLAYEQYF
TRBV24-1	TRBJ1-5	CATSDATGGSRPQHF
TRBV9	TRBJ2-2	CASSVAVTVANTGELFF
TRBV6-2/TRBV6-3	TRBJ2-5	CAGQGAFETQYF
TRBV30	TRBJ1-3	CAWSAGLRNTIYF
TRBV6-6	TRBJ2-3	CASSPGLAGLGTDTQYF
TRBV12-3/TRBV12-4	TRBJ1-6	CASKAGLLLISPLHF
TRBV25-1	TRBJ1-2	CASQDLRGSYGYTF
TRBV27	TRBJ2-7	CASSLIALAGGNEQYF
TRBV7-9	TRBJ2-1	CASSLPPLGGPSYNEQFF
TRBV5-1	TRBJ1-3	CASSGDDRGQFGGNTIYF
TRBV7-2	TRBJ1-4	CASSPPLNSGKLFF
TRBV5-1	TRBJ1-4	CASSLGARTATNEKLFF
TRBV3-1	TRBJ2-7	CASSQGGQGSYEQYF
TRBV5-1	TRBJ2-3	CASSLAGTSTDTQYF
TRBV24-1	TRBJ2-2	CATSDLKDRGAGELFF
TRBV4-1	TRBJ2-7	CASSLGHSYEQYF
TRBV29-1	TRBJ2-3	CSVGGSFTDTQYF
TRBV9	TRBJ2-7	CASSLGEEQYF
TRBV6-1	TRBJ2-7	CASSERQGLLAGGLYEQYF
TRBV29-1	TRBJ1-2	CSVGDRAYGYTF
TRBV6-6	TRBJ2-1	CASSYSGSGSSYNEQFF
TRBV9	TRBJ1-2	CASARQGRDYGYTF
TRBV5-6	TRBJ1-2	CASSLYGTVGDYGYTF
TRBV7-9	TRBJ2-7	CASSLGGVYEQYF
TRBV7-3	TRBJ2-2	CASSRSGVNTGELFF
TRBV6-6	TRBJ2-5	CASSRQETQYF
TRBV24-1	TRBJ2-2	CARGPNTGELFF
TRBV6-6	TRBJ2-6	CASSYSVSGANVLTF
TRBV5-1	TRBJ1-3	CASSVLGVPGNTIYF
TRBV6-2/TRBV6-3	TRBJ1-4	CASSFGQGLFF
TRBV5-5	TRBJ1-5	CASSSVGDLGNQPQHF
TRBV6-1	TRBJ1-3	CASSCQGSGNTIYF
TRBV7-7	TRBJ2-5	CASSRDRGVETQYF
TRBV2	TRBJ1-5	CASSDRDSYQPQHF
TRBV5-1	TRBJ1-3	CASSLDRAYGYTIYF
TRBV2	TRBJ1-6	CASSEWALHNSPLHF
TRBV7-9	TRBJ2-1	CASSGLAGSREQFF